Listed here are 16 T cell receptor beta chains from one sample, sequenced in a study of T cells in Graves' hyperthyroidism and ophthalmopathy. There were TCR beta CDR3 regions amplified from RNA transcripts. Carried out on the TCR CDR3, a first-round RT-PCR used the HTBI primer set. TCRdb redid the calling of the multiplex PCR reads with MiXCR, one entry per CDR3 protein. Of around 350,000 distinct CDR3 sequences in the sample, 19% were seen once. Sample: blood. All receptors come from a woman aged 18-29 years with Graves' hyperthyroidism.

The chain joins TRBV6-5 to TRBJ1-1; 8 bases line up with TRBD1. The germline CDR1 and CDR2 sequences are MNHEY and SVGAGI. The CDR3 has 15 amino acids. The J segment lost 1 base and the V segment lost 5 bases, leaving 6 bases of the junction unmatched. The CDR3 sequence is CASSIDRGWNTEAFF. CDR3 nucleotide sequence: TGTGCCAGCAGTATCGACAGGGGTTGGAACACTGAAGCTTTCTTT.

This clonotype occurred many times. The rearrangement links TRBV6-1 to TRBJ1-2; D ambiguous. V was pared by 1 base and J by 6 bases, with 6 bases between. CDR1 is MNHNS, CDR2 SASEGT, per germline. This CDR3 contains 12 residues. CDR3 residues: CASSEEWNGYTF. The CDR3 DNA reads TGTGCCAGCAGTGAAGAGTGGAATGGCTACACCTTC.

The chain links TRBV20-1 to TRBJ1-5; D not resolved. Germline-derived CDR1 and CDR2 are DFQATT and SNEGSKA (reference sequence). V was clipped by 4 bases and J by 3 bases, with 7 bases between them. This CDR3 is built from 12 residues. The CDR3 DNA is TGCAGTGCTAAAAGCCCCAATCAGCCCCAGCATTTT. Amino acid sequence: CSAKSPNQPQHF.

Worth noting for this clonotype: This clone may be a read error of a much larger clone one base away. The chain joins TRBV7-8 to TRBJ1-5; possible D gene TRBD1, 6 bases. Germline CDR1 is SGHVS and CDR2 is FQNEAQ. V gave up 3 bases and J gave up 11 bases, with 17 bases separating them. CDR3 length: 14 residues. The CDR3: CASSLGAPKQSQHF. The CDR3 region has the DNA TGTGCCAGCAGCTTGGGGGCTCCGAAACAGTCCCAGCATTTT.

Ten or more counts support this clonotype. The J gene is TRBJ2-5, the V gene TRBV6-1, with D possibly TRBD2 on 6 matching bases. V was clipped by 8 bases and J by 5 bases, with 15 bases between them. The CDR3 loop spans 13 amino acids. Germline CDR1 and CDR2: MNHNS and SASEGT. CDR3 DNA sequence: TGTGCCAGCTCGTCGGGAGAGGTGGAGACCCAGTACTTC. It codes for CASSSGEVETQYF.

This clonotype was seen many times. The rearrangement links TRBV18 to TRBJ1-2, with D perhaps matching TRBD1 (6 bases). Germline V lookup: CDR1 KGHSH, CDR2 LQKENI. V was clipped by 5 bases and J by 5 bases, with 9 bases between them. The CDR3 sequence is 12 residues long. CDR3 residues: CASSGGGYGYTF. The CDR3 DNA reads as TGTGCCAGCTCAGGGGGCGGATATGGCTACACCTTC.

This clonotype was seen repeatedly, ten times or more. V usage is TRBV2 and J usage is TRBJ2-5, with unresolved D. Germline CDR1 SNHLY, CDR2 FYNNEI. The CDR3 spans 12 residues. Trimming pared 6 bases from V and 2 bases from J, leaving 7 bases between. The CDR3 coding sequence is TGTGCCAGCAGCACAACGCAAGAGACCCAGTACTTC. Encoded protein: CASSTTQETQYF.

In its sample, this clonotype was seen once. The V and J genes are TRBV20-1 and TRBJ1-2; D is perhaps TRBD1 (5 bases). CDR3 length: 14 residues. V was cut by 3 bases and J by 2 bases, with 13 bases left in between. The germline gives CDR1 DFQATT, CDR2 SNEGSKA (reference sequence). The CDR3 region is CSASRRGGNYGYTF. As DNA, the CDR3 is TGCAGTGCTAGCCGACGTGGGGGGAACTATGGCTACACCTTC.

At least ten counts were recorded for this clonotype. V and J are TRBV15 and TRBJ2-7; D not certain. Trimming pared 0 bases from V and 3 bases from J, leaving 6 bases between. The germline gives CDR1 LNHNV, CDR2 YYDKDF (reference sequence). The CDR3 is made up of 13 amino acids. This CDR3 is CATSREAFYEQYF. DNA for the CDR3: TGTGCCACCAGCAGAGAGGCATTCTACGAGCAGTACTTC.

There are many counts of this clonotype. The chain recombines TRBV6-1 with TRBJ1-5; no clear D. The germline V gene has CDR1 MNHNS and CDR2 SASEGT. V dropped 0 bases and J dropped 1 base, with 10 bases sitting between them. This CDR3 region has 16 residues. The DNA of the CDR3 is TGTGCCAGCAGTGAAGCACCCCCGGGGAGCAATCAGCCCCAGCATTTT. Protein: CASSEAPPGSNQPQHF.

This clonotype was counted many times. The V call is TRBV2, the J call TRBJ1-2; 7 bases are shared with TRBD1. Unmatched junction bases numbered 11, after V lost 5 bases and J lost 8 bases. The CDR3 length is 14 residues. The germline gives CDR1 SNHLY, CDR2 FYNNEI. The CDR3 is CASSSTSNRGGYTF. CDR3 DNA: TGTGCCAGCAGTTCCACCTCTAACAGGGGCGGCTACACCTTC.

This clonotype showed up many times. The chain's CDR3 is CASRLLAGGLYTGELFF. The CDR3 DNA reads TGTGCCAGCAGACTACTAGCGGGGGGGCTTTACACCGGGGAGCTGTTTTTT. This chain connects TRBV27 to TRBJ2-2; 13 positions agree with TRBD2. The CDR3 is made up of 17 amino acids. Per the germline V gene, CDR1 is MNHEY and CDR2 is SMNVEV (reference sequence). V lost 6 bases, J lost 3 bases, and 7 bases stayed unmatched.

The CDR3 is CASSLSTNREIGQPQHF. The CDR3 DNA reads as TGCGCCAGCAGCCTCTCGACCAACAGGGAAATAGGGCAGCCCCAGCATTTT. This chain links TRBV4-1 with TRBJ1-5; perhaps TRBD1 as D (6 bases). V lost 4 bases and J lost 7, with 23 bases in between. The V gene's germline CDR1 is MGHRA and CDR2 YSYEKL. This CDR3 has 17 amino acids.

In its sample, this clonotype was seen many times. This rearrangement joins TRBV29-1 to TRBJ1-3, with 9 bases that match TRBD1. The germline V gene encodes CDR1 SQVTM and CDR2 ANQGSEA. The CDR3 has 14 residues. The V segment lost 4 bases and the J segment 4 bases; nucleotides outside the gene matches: 5. CDR3: CSVAGDRAGNTIYF. In DNA, the CDR3 is TGCAGCGTTGCGGGGGACAGGGCAGGAAACACCATATATTTT.

This clonotype was found many times. The chain carries TRBV12-3 or TRBV12-4 and TRBJ1-5, with D possibly matching TRBD1 (6 bases). There are 13 residues in the CDR3. V gave up 7 bases and J gave up 4 bases, with 11 bases separating them. This CDR3 is CASTQGPNQPQHF. The CDR3 DNA is TGTGCCAGCACACAGGGACCGAATCAGCCCCAGCATTTT.

This clonotype has a count of ten or more. This chain uses TRBV20-1 with TRBJ2-7; TRBD1 matches at 11 bases. The CDR3 is made up of 13 amino acids. The germline V gene has CDR1 DFQATT and CDR2 SNEGSKA (reference sequence). V was clipped by 0 bases and J by 6 bases; unmatched bases: 1. The CDR3, as DNA: TGCAGTGCTAGAGATGGGACAGGGGGCGAGCAGTACTTC. This codes for CSARDGTGGEQYF.